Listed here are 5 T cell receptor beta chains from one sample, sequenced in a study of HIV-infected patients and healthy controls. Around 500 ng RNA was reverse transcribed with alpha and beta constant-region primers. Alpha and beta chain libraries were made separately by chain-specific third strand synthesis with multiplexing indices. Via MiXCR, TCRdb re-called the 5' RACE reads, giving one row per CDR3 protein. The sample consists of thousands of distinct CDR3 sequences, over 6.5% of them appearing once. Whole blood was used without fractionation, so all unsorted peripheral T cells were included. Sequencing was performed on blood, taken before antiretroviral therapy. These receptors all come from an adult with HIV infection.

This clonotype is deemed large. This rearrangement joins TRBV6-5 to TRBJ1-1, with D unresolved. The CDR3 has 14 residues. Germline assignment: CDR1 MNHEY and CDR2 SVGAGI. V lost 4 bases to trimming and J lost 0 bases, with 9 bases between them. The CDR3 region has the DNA TGTGCCAGCAGTTTGGAGACACTGAACACTGAAGCTTTCTTT. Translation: CASSLETLNTEAFF.

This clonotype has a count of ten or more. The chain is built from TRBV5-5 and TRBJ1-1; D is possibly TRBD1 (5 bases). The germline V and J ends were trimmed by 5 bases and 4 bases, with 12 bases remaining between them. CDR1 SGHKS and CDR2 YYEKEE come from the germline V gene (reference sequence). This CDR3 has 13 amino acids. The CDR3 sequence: CASRQGVGTEAFF. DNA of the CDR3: TGTGCCAGCAGGCAGGGAGTAGGCACTGAAGCTTTCTTT.

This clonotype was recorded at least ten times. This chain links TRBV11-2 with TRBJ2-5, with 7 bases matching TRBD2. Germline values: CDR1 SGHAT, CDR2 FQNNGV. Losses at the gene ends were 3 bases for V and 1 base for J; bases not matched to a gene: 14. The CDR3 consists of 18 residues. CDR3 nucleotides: TGTGCCAGCAGCTTGGGACTATATTTCTCCGCGATCCAAGAGACCCAGTACTTC. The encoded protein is CASSLGLYFSAIQETQYF.

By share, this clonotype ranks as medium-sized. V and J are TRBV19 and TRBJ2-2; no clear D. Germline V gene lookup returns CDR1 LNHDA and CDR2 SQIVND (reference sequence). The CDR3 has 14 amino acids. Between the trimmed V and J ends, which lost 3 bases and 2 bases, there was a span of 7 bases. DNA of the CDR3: TGTGCCAGTAGTATTCCGGGTAACACCGGGGAGCTGTTTTTT. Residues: CASSIPGNTGELFF.

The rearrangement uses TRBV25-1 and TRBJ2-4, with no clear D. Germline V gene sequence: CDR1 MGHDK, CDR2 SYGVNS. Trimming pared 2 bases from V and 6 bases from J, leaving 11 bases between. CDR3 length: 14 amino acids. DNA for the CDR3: TGTGCCAGCAGTGAACCCGGGCATTTAAACATTCAGTACTTC. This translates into CASSEPGHLNIQYF.